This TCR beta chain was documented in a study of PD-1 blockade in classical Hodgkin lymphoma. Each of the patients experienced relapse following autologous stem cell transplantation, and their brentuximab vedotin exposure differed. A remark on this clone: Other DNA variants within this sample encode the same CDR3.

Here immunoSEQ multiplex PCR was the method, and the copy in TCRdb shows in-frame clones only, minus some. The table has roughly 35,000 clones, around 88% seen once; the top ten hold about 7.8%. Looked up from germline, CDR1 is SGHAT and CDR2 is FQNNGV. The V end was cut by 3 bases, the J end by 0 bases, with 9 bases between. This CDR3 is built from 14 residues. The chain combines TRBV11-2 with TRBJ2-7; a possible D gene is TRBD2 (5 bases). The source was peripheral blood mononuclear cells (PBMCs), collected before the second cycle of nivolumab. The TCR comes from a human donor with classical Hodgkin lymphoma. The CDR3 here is CASSFSGSSYEQYF. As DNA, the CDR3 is TGTGCCAGCAGCTTCAGCGGTAGCTCCTACGAGCAGTACTTC.